This T cell receptor (beta chain) was found in a study of blood T cell repertoires in COVID-19. Allocation to cohorts depended on clinical history reported by the participants. The germline V and J ends were trimmed by 4 bases and 2 bases, with 12 bases remaining between them. The CDR3 has 14 residues. Germline values: CDR1 SGHTA, CDR2 FQGNSA. Libraries were prepared by immunoSEQ multiplex PCR; TCRdb keeps only in-frame clonotypes and omits some of them. The profile shows some 130,000 clones, 86% of them singletons. The TCR originated in a woman between 45 and 65 years old who had recovered from COVID-19. The chain has TRBV7-2 and TRBJ2-7, with D tentatively TRBD1 (5 bases). Material for sequencing was PBMCs or T cells enriched from blood (not recorded which). CDR3 coding DNA: TGTGCCAGCAGCTCTAGGGGCCCGACCTACGAGCAGTACTTC. It encodes CASSSRGPTYEQYF.